These 21 T cell receptor beta chains originate from one sample sequenced in a study of blood T cell repertoires in COVID-19. Only in-frame clones appear in the TCRdb table, and some are missing; sequencing was by immunoSEQ multiplex PCR. The data contain over 400,000 clones, roughly nine tenths of them singletons. Sequencing input: peripheral blood. The receptors here all came from a woman aged 45-65 years with COVID-19, enrolled during active disease.

The rearrangement links TRBV5-1 to TRBJ1-4; D may be TRBD1 (5 bases). V lost 4 bases and J 5 bases, leaving 15 bases between the germline ends. Per germline, CDR1 SGHRS and CDR2 YFSETQ. The CDR3 totals 15 residues. The CDR3 sequence: CASSQGGVGNEKLFF. In DNA form, the CDR3 reads TGCGCCAGCAGCCAGGGAGGCGTGGGAAATGAAAAACTGTTTTTT.

A word on this clone: The same CDR3 also results from other DNA sequences found in this sample. This chain uses TRBV12-3 or TRBV12-4 with TRBJ1-1, with D perhaps TRBD1 (5 bases). The CDR3 runs 13 residues. V was pared by 6 bases and J by 0 bases, with 8 bases between. Written as DNA, the CDR3 is TGTGCCAGCAGGGACATCATGAACACTGAAGCTTTCTTT. Translated, it gives CASRDIMNTEAFF.

The J gene is TRBJ2-1, the V gene TRBV5-6, with TRBD1 identical over 8 bases. Germline V gene data show CDR1 as SGHDT and CDR2 as YYEEEE. The CDR3 totals 17 residues. J lost 6 bases, V lost 2 bases, and 13 bases had no gene match. This CDR3 is CASSLPPGTGATNEQFF. For the CDR3, the DNA is TGTGCCAGCAGCTTACCTCCCGGGACAGGCGCGACCAATGAGCAGTTCTTC.

Regarding this clone: One end of the junction fails to match germline, which may point to a read error. This chain uses TRBV7-2 with TRBJ2-3; 9 bases line up with TRBD1. This CDR3 has 13 amino acids. CDR1 is SGHTA, CDR2 FQGNSA, per germline. In nucleotides, the CDR3 is TGTGCCAGCAGCTTAGTCGGGACAGGGCGAACGTGGTTT. This gives the protein CASSLVGTGRTWF.

The chain uses TRBV10-3 and TRBJ2-5, with D perhaps TRBD1 (7 bases). The germline gives CDR1 ENHRY, CDR2 SYGVKD. The CDR3 runs 15 residues. V lost 2 bases and J lost 5, with 15 bases in between. The CDR3 DNA sequence: TGTGCCATCAGTGAGGCGGGACAGCCGGGGGAGACCCAGTACTTC. The encoded protein is CAISEAGQPGETQYF.

Only one count was recorded for this clone. V gene TRBV30 combines with J gene TRBJ2-2; TRBD1 matches 7 bases. V lost 5 bases and J lost 3; bases outside the gene matches: 6. Germline V gene data show CDR1 as GTSNPN and CDR2 as SVGIG (reference sequence). The CDR3 has 14 residues. The CDR3: CAWSPGQHTGELFF. For the CDR3, the DNA is TGTGCCTGGTCACCGGGACAGCACACCGGGGAGCTGTTTTTT.

This sequence joins TRBV4-1 and TRBJ2-3; tentative D call: TRBD2 (6 bases). The V gene's germline CDR1 is MGHRA and CDR2 YSYEKL. The CDR3 runs 15 residues. With 0 bases removed from V and 4 bases from J, the gap between germline ends came to 11 bases. The DNA for the CDR3 is TGCGCCAGCAGCCAAGATCAGGCGGGGCCAGATACGCAGTATTTT. This sequence encodes CASSQDQAGPDTQYF.

The CDR3 reads CASSRTSGGNEQFF. The CDR3 DNA reads as TGTGCCAGCAGTCGGACTAGCGGGGGGAATGAGCAGTTCTTC. V is TRBV6-2 or TRBV6-3 and J is TRBJ2-1, with 14 bases lining up with TRBD2. The germline V gene encodes CDR1 MNHEY and CDR2 SVGEGT. Trimming cost V 5 bases and J 7 bases; bases outside gene matches: 1. The CDR3 runs 14 residues.

The rearrangement uses TRBV19 and TRBJ1-5; 9 nucleotides line up with TRBD1. V shed 3 bases, J shed 3 bases, and the junction held 6 bases outside the gene matches. The CDR3 is made up of 16 amino acids. The germline V gene encodes CDR1 LNHDA and CDR2 SQIVND (reference sequence). Written as DNA, the CDR3 is TGTGCCAGTAGTATCCTACAGGGGGCCCTCAATCAGCCCCAGCATTTT. This gives the protein CASSILQGALNQPQHF. Full variable domain (missing parts from reference TRBV19 and TRBJ1-5): DGGITQSPKYLFRKEGQNVTLSCEQNLNHDAMYWYRQDPGQGLRLIYYSQIVNDFQKGDIAEGYSVSREKKESFPLTVTSAQKNPTAFYLCASSILQGALNQPQHFGDGTRLSIL.

The chain couples TRBV7-9 to TRBJ1-3, with 10 bases that match TRBD1. Germline V gives CDR1 SEHNR, CDR2 FQNEAQ (reference sequence). The CDR3 is made up of 18 amino acids. J gave up 4 bases and V 6 bases, and 15 bases lay outside the gene matches. In DNA, the CDR3 is TGTGCCAGCAGTGCCGGGACAGGGGATGGTTTGCGCGGAAACACCATATATTTT. Its translation: CASSAGTGDGLRGNTIYF.

The chain uses TRBV28 and TRBJ1-3, with D uncertain. Germline V gene sequence: CDR1 MDHEN, CDR2 SYDVKM. V was pared by 9 bases and J by 0 bases, with 12 bases between. The CDR3 is 14 amino acids. The DNA of the CDR3 is TGTGCCAGTTCTCCGACGGGCTCTGGAAACACCATATATTTT. It specifies CASSPTGSGNTIYF.

V and J are TRBV13 and TRBJ1-2; D possibly corresponds to TRBD1 (5 bases). The germline V and J ends were trimmed by 2 bases and 8 bases, with 12 bases remaining between them. Germline V gives CDR1 PRHDT, CDR2 FYEKMQ (reference sequence). This CDR3 has 13 residues. CDR3 loop: CASSLRGGSGYTF. Written as DNA, the CDR3 is TGTGCCAGCAGCTTAAGGGGCGGCTCAGGCTACACCTTC.

V and J are TRBV15 and TRBJ1-2; 8 nucleotides match TRBD1. The CDR3 is 14 amino acids. The V gene end was trimmed by 0 bases and the J gene end by 11 bases; junction bases not matched to a gene: 8. The V gene's germline CDR1 is LNHNV and CDR2 YYDKDF (reference sequence). The CDR3 sequence: CATSRERGTGGYTF. The CDR3 DNA reads TGTGCCACCAGCAGAGAGAGAGGGACAGGCGGGTACACCTTC.

This clone was observed once. The chain is built from TRBV11-1 and TRBJ2-7, with TRBD2 matching 13 bases. CDR1 is SGHAT, CDR2 FQDESV, per germline (reference sequence). The CDR3 covers 16 residues. J gave up 2 bases and V 3 bases, and 4 bases lay outside the gene matches. CDR3 in amino acids: CASSFATSGGTYEQYF. The CDR3, as DNA: TGTGCCAGCAGCTTCGCGACTAGCGGGGGGACCTACGAGCAGTACTTC.

This chain joins TRBV5-1 and TRBJ2-2; a weak D match, TRBD2 (5 bases). The CDR3 runs 15 residues. Per the germline V gene, CDR1 is SGHRS and CDR2 is YFSETQ. The V and J ends lost 6 bases and 1 base respectively, with 13 bases between them. CDR3 DNA: TGCGCCAGCATGACGGGAACGGGGAACACCGGGGAGCTGTTTTTT. It is translated as CASMTGTGNTGELFF.

The chain couples TRBV5-4 to TRBJ1-2; D gene uncertain. Trimming shortened V by 0 bases and J by 2 bases, and 11 bases separated the two germline ends. The length of the CDR3 is 15 residues. The germline V gene has CDR1 SGHNT and CDR2 YYREEE (reference sequence). DNA for the CDR3: TGTGCCAGCAGCTTGGCGCTTGGGCAGAACTATGGCTACACCTTC. Translating gives CASSLALGQNYGYTF.

The chain couples TRBV7-7 to TRBJ1-5; the D is unclear. Trimming stripped 2 bases from V and 4 bases from J, with 6 bases between. The CDR3 runs 13 residues. Germline V lookup: CDR1 SSHAT, CDR2 FNYEAQ (reference sequence). The CDR3 sequence is CASSLSPNQPQHF. CDR3 sequence (DNA): TGTGCCAGCAGCTTAAGCCCAAATCAGCCCCAGCATTTT.

The rearrangement uses TRBV15 and TRBJ1-4, with a possible D match to TRBD1 (5 bases). Per germline, CDR1 LNHNV and CDR2 YYDKDF (reference sequence). Trimming removed 8 bases from V and 2 bases from J, with 9 bases in between. The CDR3 is 13 residues long. The CDR3: CATAQVTNEKLFF. In nucleotides, the CDR3 is TGTGCCACCGCACAGGTGACTAATGAAAAACTGTTTTTT.

CDR3 bases: TGTGCCAGTAGTATAGCCACCCGGGGATCATATGGCTACACCTTC. It translates to CASSIATRGSYGYTF. The chain combines TRBV19 with TRBJ1-2; D unresolved. Germline V lookup: CDR1 LNHDA, CDR2 SQIVND (reference sequence). Trimming took off 1 base at V and 5 bases at J, with 14 bases between the two ends. This CDR3 spans 15 amino acids. Drawing the rest from reference TRBV19 and TRBJ1-2, the complete variable domain is DGGITQSPKYLFRKEGQNVTLSCEQNLNHDAMYWYRQDPGQGLRLIYYSQIVNDFQKGDIAEGYSVSREKKESFPLTVTSAQKNPTAFYLCASSIATRGSYGYTFGSGTRLTVV.

This chain joins TRBV19 and TRBJ2-2, with TRBD1 matching over 7 bases. V shed 5 bases, J shed 3 bases, and the junction held 9 bases outside the gene matches. CDR1 is LNHDA and CDR2 is SQIVND in the germline V gene (reference sequence). The CDR3 length is 16 residues. For the CDR3, the DNA is TGTGCCAGTAGTGTCAGGGGGACCCCACACACCGGGGAGCTGTTTTTT. Translating gives CASSVRGTPHTGELFF.

The chain employs TRBV9 and TRBJ2-1, with 8 bases lining up with TRBD2. The CDR3 is made up of 15 amino acids. Germline V gene lookup returns CDR1 SGDLS and CDR2 YYNGEE. After removal of 4 bases from V and 4 bases from J, the junction contained 7 bases not matched to a gene. The CDR3 DNA reads as TGTGCCAGCAGCTCCTCGGGGGGGAATTACAATGAGCAGTTCTTC. Its protein product is CASSSSGGNYNEQFF.